This TCR beta chain emerged from a study of blood T cell repertoires in COVID-19. Study summary: Samples came from the United States, Italy and Spain, spanning acute and convalescent COVID-19.

This CDR3 comprises 13 residues. V was clipped by 5 bases and J by 12 bases; unmatched bases: 9. Germline values: CDR1 GTSNPN, CDR2 SVGIG (reference sequence). The data were produced by immunoSEQ multiplex PCR, yet TCRdb's version contains in-frame clones alone and is incomplete. This sample has 200,000 to 250,000 clones, with roughly nine tenths found just once. This chain joins TRBV30 and TRBJ2-1; 11 bases fit TRBD1. The sequencing input was PBMCs or T cells enriched from blood (not recorded which). The sequence was obtained from a woman aged 18-30 years in a cohort exposed to, infected with or recovered from COVID-19 (not recorded which). CDR3 coding DNA: TGTGCCTGGGCAGGACAGGGGGCGGACACGCAGTTCTTC. It encodes CAWAGQGADTQFF.